This T cell receptor beta chain was retrieved from a study of shared clonotypes between healthy human individuals. Regarding the study as a whole: The sharing of 4% to 5.5% of naive CD4 clonotypes was seen across several donors.

Sequenced by immunoSEQ multiplex PCR; TCRdb stores in-frame clones only, minus some. The sample has around 1.6 million clones, 95% to 99% seen once. Naive CD45RA+ and memory CD45RA-negative subsets were split from CD4+ cells. The CDR3 is made up of 15 amino acids. The germline V gene has CDR1 GTSNPN and CDR2 SVGIG (reference sequence). Unmatched junction bases numbered 5, after V lost 0 bases and J lost 7 bases. Details on this clone: No antigen is known for it.

Sequencing was performed on naive CD4+ T cells sorted from blood. Subset of the sample: CD45RA+ positively selected. The sequence was obtained from a man aged 25 to 45 in good health. The chain carries TRBV30 and TRBJ1-5, with 11 bases fitting TRBD1. CDR3 nucleotides: TGTGCCTGGAGTGTACGAGGGACAGGGGGGCAGCCCCAGCATTTT. Translation gives CAWSVRGTGGQPQHF.